These 16 T cell receptor beta chains originate from one sample sequenced in a study of blood T cell repertoires in COVID-19. Only in-frame clones appear in the TCRdb table, and some are missing; sequencing was by immunoSEQ multiplex PCR. The sample includes some 260,000 clones, 70% to 90% of them seen just once. Sequencing used peripheral blood. The origin of the receptors is a man aged 18-30 years with active or convalescent COVID-19.

This sequence joins TRBV20-1 and TRBJ2-6; the D is unclear. Trimming took off 3 bases at V and 2 bases at J, with 14 bases between the two ends. The CDR3 consists of 16 residues. CDR1 and CDR2 from the germline V gene are DFQATT and SNEGSKA (reference sequence). CDR3 DNA: TGCAGTGCTAGTTCCACAGCAGGTACTGGGGCCAACGTCCTGACTTTC. This gives the protein CSASSTAGTGANVLTF.

V and J are TRBV24-1 and TRBJ2-5; D gene uncertain. This CDR3 is 16 amino acids long. Trimming pared 8 bases from V and 1 base from J, leaving 19 bases between. The germline V gene has CDR1 KGHDR and CDR2 SFDVKD. As DNA, the CDR3 is TGTGCCACCATTATTGCTACAGCAGTCCTCCAAGAGACCCAGTACTTC. Translation: CATIIATAVLQETQYF.

This clone was counted a few times. The chain has TRBV5-1 and TRBJ1-3; TRBD1 agrees at 7 bases. Losses at the gene ends were 1 base for V and 4 bases for J; bases not matched to a gene: 5. Germline assignment: CDR1 SGHRS and CDR2 YFSETQ. The CDR3 spans 15 residues. The CDR3 reads CASSLKGAGGNTIYF. CDR3 coding DNA: TGCGCCAGCAGCTTGAAGGGGGCTGGGGGAAACACCATATATTTT.

This clone was seen a handful of times. The V gene is TRBV2, the J gene TRBJ2-2; no clear D. The germline V gene encodes CDR1 SNHLY and CDR2 FYNNEI. Trimming took off 0 bases at V and 4 bases at J, with 9 bases between the two ends. This CDR3 has 15 amino acids. CDR3 loop: CASSEASRVTGELFF. In DNA form, the CDR3 reads TGTGCCAGCAGTGAAGCATCAAGAGTCACCGGGGAGCTGTTTTTT.

The chain combines TRBV7-2 with TRBJ2-5; D perhaps matches TRBD2 (5 bases). The germline CDR1 and CDR2 sequences are SGHTA and FQGNSA. Trimming took off 0 bases at V and 5 bases at J, with 10 bases between the two ends. The CDR3 length is 14 residues. The CDR3 protein is CASSLARAVETQYF. The CDR3, as DNA: TGTGCCAGCAGCTTAGCGAGGGCAGTGGAGACCCAGTACTTC.

The rearrangement joins TRBV24-1 to TRBJ1-4; 7 positions agree with TRBD1. Germline CDR1 reads KGHDR; CDR2 reads SFDVKD. J was trimmed by 5 bases and V by 2 bases; bases with no gene match: 7. This CDR3 spans 16 amino acids. This chain's CDR3 is CATSDSTGLGNEKLFF. The CDR3 DNA sequence: TGTGCCACCAGTGATTCGACAGGGTTGGGGAATGAAAAACTGTTTTTT.

V usage is TRBV12-3 or TRBV12-4 and J usage is TRBJ2-5; no firm D call. With 3 bases removed from V and 5 bases from J, the gap between germline ends came to 7 bases. CDR3 size: 12 residues. CDR3 residues: CASSFLRETQYF. CDR3 DNA sequence: TGTGCCAGCAGTTTTTTGCGGGAGACCCAGTACTTC.

This clone was counted a single time. CDR3 nucleotides: TGTGCCAGCAGTGCAAGAACAGGGGTTAATGGCTACACCTTC. Its translation is CASSARTGVNGYTF. This chain uses TRBV25-1 with TRBJ1-2; 7 nucleotides agree with TRBD1. J was trimmed by 6 bases and V by 4 bases; bases with no gene match: 8. Germline assignment: CDR1 MGHDK and CDR2 SYGVNS. This CDR3 comprises 14 residues.

This chain links TRBV27 with TRBJ2-7; 7 bases line up with TRBD1. The CDR3 contains 15 residues. Germline V gene lookup returns CDR1 MNHEY and CDR2 SMNVEV (reference sequence). Trimming removed 0 bases from V and 5 bases from J; junction bases left unmatched: 7. CDR3 nucleotide sequence: TGTGCCAGCAGTTTATCGTCAGGGGGAAGGAACGAGCAGTACTTC. It encodes CASSLSSGGRNEQYF.

Turning to this clone: Other DNA sequences within the sample encode an identical CDR3. J is TRBJ2-1 and V is TRBV7-2, with 8 bases lining up with TRBD1. There are 15 residues in the CDR3. CDR1 SGHTA and CDR2 FQGNSA come from the germline V gene. Unmatched junction bases numbered 3, after V lost 5 bases and J lost 0 bases. The CDR3 loop is CASSPDRGSYNEQFF. DNA of the CDR3: TGTGCCAGCAGCCCTGACAGGGGCTCCTACAATGAGCAGTTCTTC.

The V and J genes are TRBV9 and TRBJ2-5; TRBD2 agrees at 12 bases. J gave up 1 base and V 4 bases, and 5 bases lay outside the gene matches. The CDR3 contains 16 residues. The V gene's germline CDR1 is SGDLS and CDR2 YYNGEE. The CDR3 spells CASSSRTSGVQETQYF. In nucleotides, the CDR3 is TGTGCCAGCAGCTCCCGGACTAGCGGGGTCCAAGAGACCCAGTACTTC.

The gene calls are TRBV2 and TRBJ1-4; TRBD1 might be the D (5 bases). The CDR3 consists of 14 residues. CDR1 and CDR2 (germline): SNHLY, FYNNEI. Trimming cost V 9 bases and J 2 bases, with 13 bases left between them. DNA of the CDR3: TGTGCCAGGACGGTCGGGGGTACTAATGAAAAACTGTTTTTT. This sequence encodes CARTVGGTNEKLFF.

V gene TRBV9 combines with J gene TRBJ1-1; D not certain. There are 13 residues in the CDR3. Trimming pared 0 bases from V and 2 bases from J, leaving 5 bases between. Germline values: CDR1 SGDLS, CDR2 YYNGEE. CDR3 in DNA: TGTGCCAGCAGCGTAGGGGCTAACACTGAAGCTTTCTTT. This codes for CASSVGANTEAFF.

V usage is TRBV4-3 and J usage is TRBJ2-5; 9 nucleotides agree with TRBD2. Losses at the gene ends were 0 bases for V and 2 bases for J; bases not matched to a gene: 7. Looked up from germline, CDR1 is LGHNA and CDR2 is YSLEER. The CDR3 length is 17 residues. CDR3 amino acids: CASSQDTSGRIQETQYF. The DNA for the CDR3 is TGCGCCAGCAGCCAAGATACAAGCGGGAGGATACAAGAGACCCAGTACTTC.

The CDR3 loop reads CASSYSAAGGSDTQYF. The CDR3 region has the DNA TGTGCCAGCAGTTACTCGGCAGCGGGGGGGAGCGATACGCAGTATTTT. The genes are TRBV6-5 and TRBJ2-3; 10 bases map to TRBD2. CDR3 length equals 16 residues. Germline-derived CDR1 and CDR2 are MNHEY and SVGAGI. V lost 0 bases and J lost 6; bases outside the gene matches: 6.

The genes are TRBV11-2 and TRBJ2-7; D is uncertain. Germline values: CDR1 SGHAT, CDR2 FQNNGV. This CDR3 is 13 amino acids long. V lost 4 bases and J 4 bases, leaving 11 bases between the germline ends. CDR3 protein: CASSSNRVYEQYF. In DNA, the CDR3 is TGTGCCAGCAGCTCAAATCGGGTTTACGAGCAGTACTTC.